The 4 T cell receptor beta chains listed next were all sequenced from one sample in a study of T cell changes during pregnancy in multiple sclerosis. TCRdb keeps only in-frame clones here, not all; method: immunoSEQ multiplex PCR. This table holds about 87,000 clones, around 93% found once. The source was peripheral blood, collected in the third trimester of pregnancy. These TCRs come from a female donor in good health, enrolled as a control in a pregnancy study.

The chain employs TRBV2 and TRBJ2-3, with D perhaps TRBD2 (6 bases). The germline CDR1 and CDR2 sequences are SNHLY and FYNNEI. V dropped 7 bases and J dropped 0 bases, with 11 bases sitting between them. The CDR3 has 14 residues. The CDR3 coding sequence is TGTGCCAGCAAACCGGGACTTAGCACAGATACGCAGTATTTT. Translating it yields CASKPGLSTDTQYF. Based on the CDR3 plus reference TRBV2 and TRBJ2-3, the full variable domain is EPEVTQTPSHQVTQMGQEVILRCVPISNHLYFYWYRQILGQKVEFLVSFYNNEISEKSEIFDDQFSVERPDGSNFTLKIRSTKLEDSAMYFCASKPGLSTDTQYFGPGTRLTVL.

This clone was picked up one time. The chain employs TRBV2 and TRBJ1-4, with a possible D match to TRBD1 (5 bases). Germline-derived CDR1 and CDR2 are SNHLY and FYNNEI. V shed 6 bases and J shed 8 bases, with 19 bases lying between them. This CDR3 has 15 amino acids. The CDR3 region has the DNA TGTGCCAGCAGCCTAGGGGACGTCGGGGGAGAAAAACTGTTTTTT. Translated: CASSLGDVGGEKLFF.

V and J are TRBV5-1 and TRBJ1-5, with D uncertain. Germline CDR1 SGHRS, CDR2 YFSETQ. CDR3 length: 13 residues. Deletions cut 2 bases from V and 5 bases from J, with 8 bases between. DNA of the CDR3: TGCGCCAGCAGCTTCCTCGGGGATCAGCCCCAGCATTTT. Translation gives CASSFLGDQPQHF.

CDR3 DNA sequence: TGTGCCAGCACCTCGCCGGGGGGGTCCTACAATGAGCAGTTCTTC. Translation gives CASTSPGGSYNEQFF. The rearrangement links TRBV27 to TRBJ2-1; 8 nucleotides match TRBD2. Germline-derived CDR1 and CDR2 are MNHEY and SMNVEV (reference sequence). J was trimmed by 1 base and V by 7 bases; bases with no gene match: 6. This CDR3 spans 15 amino acids.